The rows below give T cell receptor beta chains drawn from one sample of a study of CXCR3-negative and CXCR3-positive naive CD8 T cells. Following a re-call of the 5' RACE reads, TCRdb has one entry per CDR3 protein and lacks DNA. The sample data list approximately 100,000 distinct CDR3 sequences. The sequencing sample was made of naive CXCR3+ CD8+ T cells from blood. The receptors here all came from a human donor in good health. Some clones in this sample may be carry-over from other donors' samples. Both conserved end residues are part of each CDR3.

j_call: TRBJ2-1; v_call: TRBV27; cdr3_aa: CASSDLAGGPGNEQFF
j_call: TRBJ2-3; v_call: TRBV20-1; cdr3_aa: CSGEDRGDTDTQYF
j_call: TRBJ2-7; v_call: TRBV19; cdr3_aa: CASSRGTFGQGTEQYF
j_call: TRBJ2-1; v_call: TRBV4-1; cdr3_aa: CASSHPPSGGDDEQFF
j_call: TRBJ2-1; v_call: TRBV7-8; cdr3_aa: CASSLINEQFF
j_call: TRBJ2-4; v_call: TRBV23-1; cdr3_aa: CASSRISETKNIQYF
j_call: TRBJ2-7; v_call: TRBV28; cdr3_aa: CASQGPFGDEQYF
j_call: TRBJ2-7; v_call: TRBV19; cdr3_aa: CASSIYSGQDAYEQYF
j_call: TRBJ2-2; v_call: TRBV12-3/TRBV12-4; cdr3_aa: CAGGRWTGELFF
j_call: TRBJ1-2; v_call: TRBV5-5; cdr3_aa: CASSSTARYGYTF
j_call: TRBJ2-2; v_call: TRBV6-5; cdr3_aa: CASSLFNTGELFF
j_call: TRBJ2-6; v_call: TRBV29-1; cdr3_aa: CSVLAAQGRDSGANVLTF
j_call: TRBJ2-7; v_call: TRBV28; cdr3_aa: CASSLDRDRVPSYEQYF
j_call: TRBJ1-4; v_call: TRBV12-3/TRBV12-4; cdr3_aa: CASSPQGSAEKLFF
j_call: TRBJ2-1; v_call: TRBV19; cdr3_aa: CASSIAQPNEQFF
j_call: TRBJ2-7; v_call: TRBV20-1; cdr3_aa: CSARDYTYEQYF
j_call: TRBJ1-1; v_call: TRBV7-9; cdr3_aa: CASSSLYTEAFF
j_call: TRBJ2-2; v_call: TRBV7-3; cdr3_aa: CASSFQSTGELFF
j_call: TRBJ1-2; v_call: TRBV3-1; cdr3_aa: CASSPLDRAYGYTF
j_call: TRBJ2-7; v_call: TRBV29-1; cdr3_aa: CSVYFALAGSYEQYF
j_call: TRBJ1-2; v_call: TRBV29-1; cdr3_aa: CSVVQNYGYTF
j_call: TRBJ1-1; v_call: TRBV5-4; cdr3_aa: CASSLVGAEPEAFF
j_call: TRBJ1-2; v_call: TRBV7-9; cdr3_aa: CASRGYGAPNYGYTF
j_call: TRBJ2-1; v_call: TRBV7-2; cdr3_aa: CASSLGTGTGNNEQFF
j_call: TRBJ2-1; v_call: TRBV2; cdr3_aa: CASSFGQGYGEQFF
j_call: TRBJ1-1; v_call: TRBV29-1; cdr3_aa: CSVEALNTEAFF
j_call: TRBJ2-7; v_call: TRBV5-1; cdr3_aa: CASSFEPGHYEQYF
j_call: TRBJ2-3; v_call: TRBV4-1; cdr3_aa: CASSQDRTSGASDTQYF
j_call: TRBJ2-1; v_call: TRBV7-3; cdr3_aa: CASSYRGTSGLGEQFF
j_call: TRBJ2-7; v_call: TRBV14; cdr3_aa: CASSPMTVDWYSGGYEQYF
j_call: TRBJ2-7; v_call: TRBV29-1; cdr3_aa: CSVALTGTYEQYF
j_call: TRBJ2-1; v_call: TRBV19; cdr3_aa: CASSIVVGEGSYNEQFF
j_call: TRBJ1-2; v_call: TRBV9; cdr3_aa: CASSLTGDYGYTF
j_call: TRBJ1-1; v_call: TRBV7-9; cdr3_aa: CASSEREGLNTEAFF
j_call: TRBJ2-3; v_call: TRBV3-1; cdr3_aa: CASSQDHRGAGPDTQYF
j_call: TRBJ2-1; v_call: TRBV9; cdr3_aa: CASRPSGAHNGQFF
j_call: TRBJ2-2; v_call: TRBV28; cdr3_aa: CASSFRGLAAGELFF
j_call: TRBJ1-5; v_call: TRBV7-9; cdr3_aa: CASSLTDSNQPQHF
j_call: TRBJ2-1; v_call: TRBV30; cdr3_aa: CAWSPGADRGYEQFF
j_call: TRBJ2-5; v_call: TRBV5-1; cdr3_aa: CASSLPGLQETQYF
j_call: TRBJ2-1; v_call: TRBV20-1; cdr3_aa: CSARDRRSSYNEQFF